These T cell receptor beta chains were read from a single sample in a study of shared clonotypes between healthy human individuals. The table came from immunoSEQ multiplex PCR; TCRdb's copy has only in-frame clones and leaves some out. The repertoire holds roughly 95,000 clones, with approximately 51% as singletons. The sample comprised PBMCs. These receptors were taken from a woman in her thirties or forties in good health. Some clones in this sample may be carry-over from other donors' samples. CDR3s include the opening cysteine and the closing phenylalanine or tryptophan. The D gene is left open where the match is weak. The listing skips clone size in some rows; elsewhere it reads once, few, many or a size class.

D gene: -
J gene: TRBJ2-5
V gene: TRBV27
clone size: many
CDR3 DNA: TGTGCCAGCAGGGGGGGAGAGGGCCCTCGGGAGACCCAGTACTTC
CDR3 protein: CASRGGEGPRETQYF

D gene: -
J gene: TRBJ2-1
V gene: TRBV23-1
clone size: -
CDR3 DNA: TGCGCCAGCCGTAAACGTAGGGGGGCCCTCAATGAGCAGTTCTTC
CDR3 protein: CASRKRRGALNEQFF

D gene: TRBD1
J gene: TRBJ1-1
V gene: TRBV7-9
clone size: few
CDR3 DNA: TGTGCCAGCAGCTTGGGGACAGGGGTTGAGGACACTGAAGCTTTCTTT
CDR3 protein: CASSLGTGVEDTEAFF

D gene: -
J gene: TRBJ1-2
V gene: TRBV5-4
clone size: -
CDR3 DNA: TGTGCCAGCAGACCAGACACCAACTATGGCTGCACCTTC
CDR3 protein: CASRPDTNYGCTF

D gene: -
J gene: TRBJ1-5
V gene: TRBV30
clone size: many
CDR3 DNA: TGTGCCTGGAGTGCGGGATCAGATCAGCCCCAGCATTTT
CDR3 protein: CAWSAGSDQPQHF

D gene: TRBD1
J gene: TRBJ2-5
V gene: TRBV5-6
clone size: -
CDR3 DNA: TGTGCCAGCAGCTTGACAGGGGTTGGCCAAGAGACCCAGTACTTC
CDR3 protein: CASSLTGVGQETQYF

D gene: -
J gene: TRBJ1-4
V gene: TRBV4-2
clone size: many
CDR3 DNA: TGTGCCAGCAGCCAAGATACCGAAAAACTGTTTTTT
CDR3 protein: CASSQDTEKLFF

D gene: -
J gene: TRBJ2-3
V gene: TRBV15
clone size: -
CDR3 DNA: TGTGCCACCAGCAGAGATAGTGGAGGACGGTTACCCCTGCATGACACAGATACGCAGTATTTT
CDR3 protein: CATSRDSGGRLPLHDTDTQYF

D gene: -
J gene: TRBJ2-6
V gene: TRBV6-1
clone size: -
CDR3 DNA: TGTGCCAGCAGAGCTCCAGGGACCCCAGCCAACGTCCTGACTTTC
CDR3 protein: CASRAPGTPANVLTF

D gene: -
J gene: TRBJ2-3
V gene: TRBV7-2
clone size: -
CDR3 DNA: TGTGCCAGCAGCTTTAGGGCCGGGAGATCCGAAGATACGCAGTATTTT
CDR3 protein: CASSFRAGRSEDTQYF

D gene: TRBD1
J gene: TRBJ2-2
V gene: TRBV5-1
clone size: -
CDR3 DNA: TGCGCCAGCAGCTGGGACAGTACAACCGGGGAGCCGTTTTTT
CDR3 protein: CASSWDSTTGEPFF

D gene: -
J gene: TRBJ2-2
V gene: TRBV5-1
clone size: -
CDR3 DNA: TGCGCCAGCCGCGGCGTGAGCACCGGGGAGCTGTTTTTT
CDR3 protein: CASRGVSTGELFF

D gene: -
J gene: TRBJ1-2
V gene: TRBV18
clone size: few
CDR3 DNA: TGTGCCAGCTCACCAGAGGCCCTGCTCTACACCTTC
CDR3 protein: CASSPEALLYTF

D gene: -
J gene: TRBJ1-3
V gene: TRBV4-1
clone size: few
CDR3 DNA: TGCGCCAGCAGCCAAGCCGCGTCTGGAAACACCATATATTTT
CDR3 protein: CASSQAASGNTIYF

D gene: -
J gene: TRBJ2-7
V gene: TRBV7-2
clone size: -
CDR3 DNA: TGTGCCAGCAGCTTGGGAGTCGATACCTACGAGCAGTACTTC
CDR3 protein: CASSLGVDTYEQYF

D gene: TRBD2
J gene: TRBJ2-1
V gene: TRBV19
clone size: few
CDR3 DNA: TGTGCCAGTAGTAACCTGATTGGTTTCTGGCGGGAGACGAGTGAGCAGTTCTTC
CDR3 protein: CASSNLIGFWRETSEQFF

D gene: -
J gene: TRBJ1-1
V gene: TRBV10-3
clone size: many
CDR3 DNA: TGTGCCATCAGTGGCGACAGAAGGAACACTGAAGCTTTCTTT
CDR3 protein: CAISGDRRNTEAFF

D gene: TRBD1
J gene: TRBJ1-5
V gene: TRBV27
clone size: once
CDR3 DNA: TGTGCCAGCAGTCTAGGGACAGGGGGTAACAATCAGCCCCAGCATTTT
CDR3 protein: CASSLGTGGNNQPQHF

D gene: -
J gene: TRBJ2-7
V gene: TRBV2
clone size: many
CDR3 DNA: TGTGCCAGCACGGGGAGAGGGACCGTCTCCTACGAGCAGTACTTC
CDR3 protein: CASTGRGTVSYEQYF